The sequence of this T cell receptor (beta chain) was determined in a study of blood T cell repertoires in COVID-19 (dated by TCRdb to between 2020 and 2021). For context, the study as a whole: Samples covering the acute and convalescent phases of COVID-19 were provided by collaborators in the United States, Italy and Spain. The repertoires were released in a freely available public database intended as a resource for research on the immune response to SARS-CoV-2. HLA class I and class II types, where available, came from metadata supplied by the sample provider rather than from assay-based typing. Samples came from the ongoing ImmuneRACE study (first 160 participants) plus 1,254 subjects from 6 global collaborators. Deeply sampled blood TCRbeta repertoires from subjects exposed to, actively infected with, or recovered from COVID-19 were included in the dataset. A de-identified subject ID, COVID-19 status, age in years and sex were almost always included in the sample metadata. The prospective study material was composed of cDNA or gDNA derived from T cells, B-cell-depleted T cells, or PBMCs.

TCRbeta CDR3 regions were amplified from genomic DNA using the immunoSEQ Assay, a bias-controlled multiplex PCR. The study's own analysis went as follows. The number of nucleated cells in each sample was estimated from the amplification of reference gene primers within the assay. To quantify the absolute abundance of each unique TCRbeta CDR3 rearrangement, sequence reads were collapsed and filtered. Productive Simpson clonality was computed per sample as the square root of Simpson's diversity index over productive rearrangements. As stored in TCRdb, this immuneACCESS dataset retains in-frame rearrangements with V and J assigned. A fraction of the clones does not appear; measured against another copy, unresolved V genes explain less than half of the discrepancy, and the remainder lacks a known reason. D and trimming come from the DNA, and the V and J calls and clone size come from that table. The sample table contains over 250,000 clones; only one count was recorded for around 86% of them. The biggest ten clones account for 13% of the sample.

Each collaborating institution followed its own protocols to collect whole blood in K2EDTA tubes. Collaborator samples were shipped for TCRbeta analysis as frozen whole blood, isolated PBMCs, or DNA extracted from either sample type. The research as a whole found: The amount of clinical and demographic metadata varied by source and participant and was provided uncurated.

This clone was found once. The specificity of this receptor is unknown. No quality values exist for individual bases; no much larger clone is one base distant. V and J are truncated by 5 bases and 1 base respectively, leaving an intervening sequence of 8 bases. The CDR1 and CDR2 encoded by the germline V gene are KGHSH and LQKENI. Its CDR3 holds 13 amino acids, cysteine through phenylalanine. The kept DNA is CDR3 alone, 39 bases in frame from the first base. The V and J genes are TRBV18 and TRBJ1-1; the D gene identity is not certain. This sequence originates from a human donor in a cohort sampled during active COVID-19. Sequences were obtained from peripheral blood. Here the CDR3 is given as CASSVIENTEAFF. The sequenced DNA: TGTGCCAGCTCAGTTATAGAGAACACTGAAGCTTTCTTT. Full variable domain (CDR3 extended with the reference TRBV18 and TRBJ1-1 proteins): NAGVMQNPRHLVRRRGQEARLRCSPMKGHSHVYWYRQLPEEGLKFMVYLQKENIIDESGMPKERFSAEFPKEGPSILRIQQVVRGDSAAYFCASSVIENTEAFFGQGTRLTVV.